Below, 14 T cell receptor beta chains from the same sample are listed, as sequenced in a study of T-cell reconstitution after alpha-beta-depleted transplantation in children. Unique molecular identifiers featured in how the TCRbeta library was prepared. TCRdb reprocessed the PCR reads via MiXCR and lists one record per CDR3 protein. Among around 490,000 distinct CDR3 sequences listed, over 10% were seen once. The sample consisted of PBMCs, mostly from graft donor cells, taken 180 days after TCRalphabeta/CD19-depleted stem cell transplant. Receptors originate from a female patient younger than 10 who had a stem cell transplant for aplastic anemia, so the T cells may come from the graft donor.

The CDR3 nucleotides read TGTGCCTCCAAGACGGCCCCTTACGAGCAGTACTTC. Translation: CASKTAPYEQYF. The J gene is TRBJ2-7, the V gene TRBV11-2; no firm D call. Germline loops: CDR1 SGHAT, CDR2 FQNNGV. There are 12 residues in the CDR3. The V and J ends lost 11 bases and 4 bases respectively, with 15 bases between them.

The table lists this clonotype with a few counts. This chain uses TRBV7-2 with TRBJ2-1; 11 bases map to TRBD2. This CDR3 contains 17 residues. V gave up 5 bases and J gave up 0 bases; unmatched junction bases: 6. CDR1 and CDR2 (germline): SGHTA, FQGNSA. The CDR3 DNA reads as TGTGCCAGCAGCGTGACTAGCGGGATCAGCTCCTACAATGAGCAGTTCTTC. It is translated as CASSVTSGISSYNEQFF. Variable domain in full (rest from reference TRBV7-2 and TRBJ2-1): GAGVSQSPSNKVTEKGKDVELRCDPISGHTALYWYRQSLGQGLEFLIYFQGNSAPDKSGLPSDRFSAERTGGSVSTLTIQRTQQEDSAVYLCASSVTSGISSYNEQFFGPGTRLTVL.

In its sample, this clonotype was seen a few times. The CDR3 protein is CSVADGETQYF. CDR3 sequence (DNA): TGCAGCGTTGCCGACGGGGAGACCCAGTACTTC. V and J are TRBV29-1 and TRBJ2-5; D unresolved. Germline CDR1 SQVTM, CDR2 ANQGSEA. This CDR3 contains 11 residues. The V gene lost 4 bases and the J gene lost 5 bases, with 8 bases spanning the gap.

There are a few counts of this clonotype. This CDR3 is CSASLGGGQETQYF. CDR3 DNA sequence: TGCAGTGCTAGTTTAGGAGGGGGGCAGGAGACCCAGTACTTC. This chain connects TRBV20-1 to TRBJ2-5; D is perhaps TRBD1 or TRBD2 (6 bases each). This CDR3 region has 14 residues. Germline CDR1 is DFQATT and CDR2 is SNEGSKA (reference sequence). The V end was cut by 3 bases, the J end by 5 bases, with 16 bases between.

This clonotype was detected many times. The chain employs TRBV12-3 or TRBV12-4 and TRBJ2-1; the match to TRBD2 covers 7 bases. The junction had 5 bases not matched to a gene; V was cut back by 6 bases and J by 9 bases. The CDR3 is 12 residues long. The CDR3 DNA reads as TGTGCCAGCAGCCGACTAGCCGGTGAGCAGTTCTTC. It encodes CASSRLAGEQFF.

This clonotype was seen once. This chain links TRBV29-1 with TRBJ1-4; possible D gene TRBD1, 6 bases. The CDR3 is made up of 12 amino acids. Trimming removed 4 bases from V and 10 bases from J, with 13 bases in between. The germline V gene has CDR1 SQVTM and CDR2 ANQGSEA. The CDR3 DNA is TGCAGCGTTGCGCTCCGAGGGGGAAAACTGTTTTTT. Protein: CSVALRGGKLFF.

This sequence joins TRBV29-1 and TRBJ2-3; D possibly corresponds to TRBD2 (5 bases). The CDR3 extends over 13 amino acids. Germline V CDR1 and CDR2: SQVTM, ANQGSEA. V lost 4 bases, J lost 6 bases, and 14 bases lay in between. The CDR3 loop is CSVGGPALDTQYF. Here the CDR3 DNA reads TGCAGCGTTGGAGGGCCGGCCCTGGATACGCAGTATTTT.

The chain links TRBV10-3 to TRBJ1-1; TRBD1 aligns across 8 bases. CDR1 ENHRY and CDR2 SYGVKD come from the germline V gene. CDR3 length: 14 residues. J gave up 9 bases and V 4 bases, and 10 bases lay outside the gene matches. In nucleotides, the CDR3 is TGTGCCATCAGTGGGGGGCAGGGGGCGAGTAAAGCTTTCTTT. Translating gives CAISGGQGASKAFF.

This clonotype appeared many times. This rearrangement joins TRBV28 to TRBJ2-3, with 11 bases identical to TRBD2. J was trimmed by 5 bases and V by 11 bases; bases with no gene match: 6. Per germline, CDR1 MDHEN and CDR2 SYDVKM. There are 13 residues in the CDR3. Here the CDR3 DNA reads TGTGCCCTGGGGGGACTAGCGGTAGATACGCAGTATTTT. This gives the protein CALGGLAVDTQYF.

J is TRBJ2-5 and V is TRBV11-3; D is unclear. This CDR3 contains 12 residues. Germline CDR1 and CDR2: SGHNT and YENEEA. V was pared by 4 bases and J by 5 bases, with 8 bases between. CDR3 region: CASSSSPETQYF. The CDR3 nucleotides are TGTGCCAGCAGCTCCAGTCCGGAGACCCAGTACTTC.

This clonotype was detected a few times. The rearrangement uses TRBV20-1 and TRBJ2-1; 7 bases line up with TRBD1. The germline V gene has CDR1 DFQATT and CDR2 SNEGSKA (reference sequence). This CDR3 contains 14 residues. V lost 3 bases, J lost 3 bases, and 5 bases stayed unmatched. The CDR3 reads CSARKGTVYNEQFF. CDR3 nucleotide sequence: TGCAGTGCTAGGAAAGGGACAGTCTACAATGAGCAGTTCTTC.

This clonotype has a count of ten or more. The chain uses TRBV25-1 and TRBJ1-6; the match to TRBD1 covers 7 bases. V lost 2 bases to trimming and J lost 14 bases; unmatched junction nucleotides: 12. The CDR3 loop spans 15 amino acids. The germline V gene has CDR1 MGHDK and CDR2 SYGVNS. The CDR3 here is CASSEHRGQKRTLHF. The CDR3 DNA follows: TGTGCCAGCAGTGAACATAGGGGGCAAAAGAGGACCCTCCACTTT. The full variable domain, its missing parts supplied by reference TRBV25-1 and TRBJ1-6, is EADIYQTPRYLVIGTGKKITLECSQTMGHDKMYWYQQDPGMELHLIHYSYGVNSTEKGDLSSESTVSRIRTEHFPLTLESARPSHTSQYLCASSEHRGQKRTLHFGNGTRLTVT.

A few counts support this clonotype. The CDR3 DNA is TGCAGTGCTAGAGATGGGGGAGGCCAAGAGACCCAGTACTTC. Its translation is CSARDGGGQETQYF. This chain links TRBV20-1 with TRBJ2-5; weak D call: TRBD2 (6 bases). The CDR3 loop spans 14 amino acids. Per germline, CDR1 DFQATT and CDR2 SNEGSKA (reference sequence). Trimming stripped 0 bases from V and 1 base from J, with 9 bases between.

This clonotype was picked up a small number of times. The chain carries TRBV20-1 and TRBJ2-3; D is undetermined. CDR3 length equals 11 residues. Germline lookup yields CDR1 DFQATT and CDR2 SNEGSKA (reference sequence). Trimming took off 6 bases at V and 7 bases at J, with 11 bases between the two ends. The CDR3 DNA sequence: TGCAGTGCCCCCAAGTCGAATACGCAGTATTTT. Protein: CSAPKSNTQYF.